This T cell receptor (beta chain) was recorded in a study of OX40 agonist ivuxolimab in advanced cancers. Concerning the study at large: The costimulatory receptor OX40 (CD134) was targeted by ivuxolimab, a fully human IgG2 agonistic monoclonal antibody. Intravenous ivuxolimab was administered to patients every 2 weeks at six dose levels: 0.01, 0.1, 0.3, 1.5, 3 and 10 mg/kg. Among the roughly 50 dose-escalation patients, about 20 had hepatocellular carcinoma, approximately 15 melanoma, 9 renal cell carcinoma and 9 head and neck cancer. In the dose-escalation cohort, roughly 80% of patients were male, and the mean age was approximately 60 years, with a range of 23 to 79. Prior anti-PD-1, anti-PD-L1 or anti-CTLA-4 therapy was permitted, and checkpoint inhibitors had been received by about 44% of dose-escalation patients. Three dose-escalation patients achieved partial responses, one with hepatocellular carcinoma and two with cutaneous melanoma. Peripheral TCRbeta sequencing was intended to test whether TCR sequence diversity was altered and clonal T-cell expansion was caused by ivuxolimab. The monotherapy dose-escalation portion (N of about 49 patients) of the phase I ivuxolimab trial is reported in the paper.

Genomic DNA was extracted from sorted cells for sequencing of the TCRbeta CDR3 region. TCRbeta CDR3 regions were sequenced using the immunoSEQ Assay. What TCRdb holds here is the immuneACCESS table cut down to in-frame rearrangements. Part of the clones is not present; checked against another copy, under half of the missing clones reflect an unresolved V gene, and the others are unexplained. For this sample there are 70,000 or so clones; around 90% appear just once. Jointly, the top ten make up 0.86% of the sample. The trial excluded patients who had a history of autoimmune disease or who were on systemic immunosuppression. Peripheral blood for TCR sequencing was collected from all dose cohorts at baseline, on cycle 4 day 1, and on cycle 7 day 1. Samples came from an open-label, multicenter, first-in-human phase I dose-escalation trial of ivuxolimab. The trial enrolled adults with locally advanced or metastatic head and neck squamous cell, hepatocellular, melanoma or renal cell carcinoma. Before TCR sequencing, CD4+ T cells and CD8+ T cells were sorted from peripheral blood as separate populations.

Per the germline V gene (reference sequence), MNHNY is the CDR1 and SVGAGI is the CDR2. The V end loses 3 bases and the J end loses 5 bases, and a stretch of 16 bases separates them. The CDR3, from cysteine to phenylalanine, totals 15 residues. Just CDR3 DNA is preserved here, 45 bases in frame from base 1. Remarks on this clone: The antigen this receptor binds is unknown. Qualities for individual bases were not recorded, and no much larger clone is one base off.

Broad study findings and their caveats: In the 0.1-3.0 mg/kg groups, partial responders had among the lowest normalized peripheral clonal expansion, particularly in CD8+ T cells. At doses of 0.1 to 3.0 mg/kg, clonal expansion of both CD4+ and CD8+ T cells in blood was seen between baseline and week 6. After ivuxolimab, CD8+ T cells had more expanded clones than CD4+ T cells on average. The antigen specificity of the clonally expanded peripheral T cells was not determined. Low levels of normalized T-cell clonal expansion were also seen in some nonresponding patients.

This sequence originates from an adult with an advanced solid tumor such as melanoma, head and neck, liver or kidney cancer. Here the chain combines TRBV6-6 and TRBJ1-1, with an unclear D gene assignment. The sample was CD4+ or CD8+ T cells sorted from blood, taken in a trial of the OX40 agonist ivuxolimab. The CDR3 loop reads CASSYIRGGTTEAFF. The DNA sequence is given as TGTGCCAGCAGTTATATCCGGGGAGGAACGACTGAAGCTTTCTTT.